This TCR beta chain was captured by sequencing in a study of control samples from healthy donors and cancer patients. The CDR3 contains 18 residues. The V and J ends lost 0 bases and 4 bases, in that order; junction bases with no gene match: 10. In germline, CDR1 is LGHDT, CDR2 YNNKEL (reference sequence). Data came from immunoSEQ multiplex PCR; TCRdb stores just in-frame clones and leaves some out. The table shows 100,000 to 120,000 clones, with roughly 90% occurring only once. This TCR was sampled from a woman aged 55-69 years with lung cancer. What was sequenced was PBMCs. This sequence joins TRBV3-1 (or the pseudogene TRBV3-2) and TRBJ2-1; TRBD1 agrees at 9 bases. The CDR3 DNA is TGTGCCAGCAGCCAAGAAGAGCCCGGGACAGGGAATTACAATGAGCAGTTCTTC. This translates into CASSQEEPGTGNYNEQFF.